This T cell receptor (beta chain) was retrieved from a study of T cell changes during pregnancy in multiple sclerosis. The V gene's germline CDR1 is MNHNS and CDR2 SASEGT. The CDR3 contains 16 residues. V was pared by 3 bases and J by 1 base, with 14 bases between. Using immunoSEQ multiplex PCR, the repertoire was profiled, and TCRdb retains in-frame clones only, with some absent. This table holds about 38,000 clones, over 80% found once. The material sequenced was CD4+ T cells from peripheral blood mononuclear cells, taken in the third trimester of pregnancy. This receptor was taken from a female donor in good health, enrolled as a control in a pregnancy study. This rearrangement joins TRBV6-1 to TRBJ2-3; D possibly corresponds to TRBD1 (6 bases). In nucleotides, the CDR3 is TGTGCCAGCAGTGACCCGGGGACACTACGCACAGATACGCAGTATTTT. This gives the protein CASSDPGTLRTDTQYF.